This T cell receptor (beta chain) is drawn from a study of lymphopenia after photon versus proton radiotherapy. Whole-study findings and limits: Relative stability marked proton patients; photon patients lost diversity and naive cells. After the lymphocyte nadir, photon-treated repertoires showed oligoclonal expansion, especially of CD8+ Temra cells. Post-nadir TCR diversity decline inversely tracked overall survival among those who died.

Germline V gives CDR1 LNHNV, CDR2 YYDKDF (reference sequence). This CDR3 is built from 14 residues. V lost 0 bases, J lost 6 bases, and 11 bases lay in between. Only a few counts were recorded for this clone. Antigen: not known. Here immunoSEQ multiplex PCR was the method, and the copy in TCRdb shows in-frame clones only, minus some. The table includes 20,000 to 30,000 clones, 84% detected once. The chain carries TRBV15 and TRBJ1-1; no clear D gene. The sequenced sample was peripheral blood, obtained from a patient treated with photon-based radiotherapy. The receptor was isolated from a man in his forties with gastric cancer. The chain's CDR3 is CATSRDKGVPEAFF. CDR3 in DNA: TGTGCCACCAGCAGAGATAAGGGAGTCCCTGAAGCTTTCTTT. Supplemented by reference TRBV15 and TRBJ1-1, the full variable domain reads DAMVIQNPRYQVTQFGKPVTLSCSQTLNHNVMYWYQQKSSQAPKLLFHYYDKDFNNEADTPDNFQSRRPNTSFCFLDIRSPGLGDTAMYLCATSRDKGVPEAFFGQGTRLTVV.